This T cell receptor beta chain stems from a study of blood T cell repertoires in COVID-19 (dated by TCRdb to between 2020 and 2021). In the study overall: Collaborator samples came from the United States, Italy and Spain and covered acute and convalescent phases of COVID-19. The material from the prospective study consisted of cDNA or gDNA derived from T cells, B-cell-depleted T cells, or PBMCs. Subjects who had been exposed to COVID-19, were actively infected with it, or had recovered from it provided the deeply sampled blood TCRbeta repertoires that made up the dataset. A freely available public database, intended as a resource for researchers studying the immune response to SARS-CoV-2, is where the repertoires were released. Samples came from the ongoing ImmuneRACE study (first 160 participants) plus 1,254 subjects from 6 global collaborators. A de-identified subject ID, COVID-19 status, age in years and sex were almost always included in the sample metadata. Where available, HLA class I and class II types were taken from metadata supplied by the sample provider and were not determined by assay-based typing. Broader findings and caveats from the paper: The amount of clinical and demographic metadata varied by source and participant and was provided uncurated.

Notes on this clone: Which antigen it targets is not known. Within one base of it there is no much larger clone, and no base qualities were kept.

The immunoSEQ Assay, a bias-controlled multiplex PCR, was used to amplify TCRbeta CDR3 regions from genomic DNA. Per the source publication's procedure: Within the assay, amplification of reference gene primers was used to estimate how many nucleated cells each sample contained. To quantify the absolute abundance of each unique TCRbeta CDR3 rearrangement, sequence reads were collapsed and filtered. For each sample, productive Simpson clonality was calculated by taking the square root of Simpson's diversity index across productive rearrangements. TCRdb mirrors the immuneACCESS table, restricted to in-frame sequences. Some clones are absent from its copies; in checked studies, under half trace to an unresolved V gene, and the reason for the others is unknown. From that table come the V and J calls and clone size; the DNA was used to work out D and trimming. This sample holds approximately 300,000 clones; roughly 86% were observed only once. Over 2.5% of the sample lies in the top ten.

Participants in the prospective study were enrolled through a virtual design, were aged roughly 18 to 100 years, and lived in roughly 25 United States geographic areas. In the prospective study, cohorts were assigned on the basis of participant-reported clinical history obtained from a screening survey and a study questionnaire. Recovered participants in ImmuneRACE Cohort 3 were defined as having two consecutive negative NP/OP PCR tests, clearance from a healthcare professional, or resolution of symptoms. In the prospective study, whole blood, serum and a nasopharyngeal or oropharyngeal swab were collected from each participant by mobile phlebotomists. Additional blood draws and questionnaires over an approximately 2-month period could optionally be provided by prospective study participants. Prospective study blood samples were shipped either frozen or at room temperature before DNA extraction.

Trimming removed 4 bases from V and 5 bases from J; the gene matches leave 14 bases unexplained. Reading from cysteine to phenylalanine, the CDR3 counts 18 amino acids. The retained sequence is limited to the CDR3, 54 bases, with the frame set at the first base. The germline V gene (reference sequence) provides CDR1 LNHDA and CDR2 SQIVND. Sequenced sample: PBMCs or T cells enriched from blood (not recorded which). The sequence links TRBV19 to TRBJ2-1, with 10 bases matching TRBD2. This clonotype was sampled from a woman aged 18-29 years who had recovered from COVID-19. CDR3 loop: CASSTYGLAGAVHNEQFF. The bases read TGTGCCAGTAGTACCTATGGGCTAGCGGGAGCAGTCCACAATGAGCAGTTCTTC.